This T cell receptor (beta chain) was profiled in a study of blood T cell repertoires in COVID-19. CDR1 KGHSH and CDR2 LQKENI come from the germline V gene. This CDR3 region has 15 residues. J was trimmed by 3 bases and V by 2 bases; bases with no gene match: 3. Libraries were prepared by immunoSEQ multiplex PCR; TCRdb keeps only in-frame clonotypes and omits some of them. Among roughly 500,000 clones listed, approximately 83% were seen once. The V gene is TRBV18, the J gene TRBJ1-1, with 10 bases lining up with TRBD1. The TCR originated in a human donor in a cohort sampled during active COVID-19. What was sequenced was peripheral blood. In DNA, the CDR3 is TGTGCCAGCTCACCAGAGACAGGGGGCTACACTGAAGCTTTCTTT. This sequence encodes CASSPETGGYTEAFF.